The 20 T cell receptor beta chains presented below share a single source sample, sequenced in a study of shared clonotypes between healthy human individuals. Terminally differentiated effector memory CD45RA+ cells were excluded from the naive CD8 cells, which were CD45RO-negative and positively selected for CCR7. Sequencing was performed with immunoSEQ multiplex PCR; in TCRdb, only in-frame clones are kept and a portion is missing. Among some 2 million clones listed, approximately 94% were seen once. The sequenced sample was naive CD8+ T cells sorted from blood. The origin of the receptors is a man in his late teens or twenties in good health.

This clone appeared a single time. At the DNA level, this CDR3 is encoded by other sequences in the same sample as well. CDR3 coding DNA: TGTGCCAGCAGTCCCGGGACTAGCGGCCCCTACGAGCAGTACTTC. It specifies CASSPGTSGPYEQYF. The V gene is TRBV9, the J gene TRBJ2-7; 11 bases match TRBD2. J gave up 2 bases and V 5 bases, and 6 bases lay outside the gene matches. Germline values: CDR1 SGDLS, CDR2 YYNGEE. This CDR3 has 15 amino acids.

The chain is built from TRBV5-5 and TRBJ1-2, with TRBD1 matching 8 bases. V shed 4 bases, J shed 6 bases, and the junction held 8 bases outside the gene matches. The CDR3 is made up of 14 amino acids. Germline V gene lookup returns CDR1 SGHKS and CDR2 YYEKEE (reference sequence). The CDR3 loop reads CASSNYGQGDGYTF. Written as DNA, the CDR3 is TGTGCCAGCAGCAATTATGGACAGGGAGATGGCTACACCTTC.

This rearrangement joins TRBV9 to TRBJ2-3; D is unclear. Germline values: CDR1 SGDLS, CDR2 YYNGEE. The CDR3 is 16 residues long. V dropped 0 bases and J dropped 4 bases, with 15 bases sitting between them. The CDR3 loop reads CASSVALHLRADTQYF. In DNA, the CDR3 is TGTGCCAGCAGCGTAGCTTTACATCTTAGAGCAGATACGCAGTATTTT.

In regard to this clone: Other DNA sequences in this specimen translate into the identical CDR3. J is TRBJ2-3 and V is TRBV9; D is unresolved. V was clipped by 3 bases and J by 0 bases, with 5 bases between them. Germline CDR1 SGDLS, CDR2 YYNGEE. CDR3 size: 13 residues. CDR3 protein: CASSGGSTDTQYF. CDR3 bases: TGTGCCAGCAGCGGGGGAAGCACAGATACGCAGTATTTT.

V and J are TRBV30 and TRBJ2-3, with 8 bases identical to TRBD2. CDR3 length: 16 amino acids. J gave up 4 bases and V 0 bases, and 9 bases lay outside the gene matches. Looked up from germline, CDR1 is GTSNPN and CDR2 is SVGIG (reference sequence). CDR3 in amino acids: CAWSVLAGGSSDTQYF. The CDR3 region has the DNA TGTGCCTGGAGTGTTCTGGCGGGAGGATCATCAGATACGCAGTATTTT.

Of note for this clone: Other DNA sequences in the same sample also yield this CDR3. The chain is built from TRBV9 and TRBJ2-3; 7 nucleotides match TRBD2. The CDR3 is 14 residues long. The ends lost 2 bases at V and 2 bases at J; junction bases unmatched: 2. CDR1 SGDLS and CDR2 YYNGEE come from the germline V gene. This chain's CDR3 is CASSVGGNTDTQYF. The CDR3 DNA reads TGTGCCAGCAGCGTCGGGGGGAACACAGATACGCAGTATTTT.

The J gene is TRBJ1-5, the V gene TRBV7-8, with 9 bases matching TRBD1. CDR1 SGHVS and CDR2 FQNEAQ come from the germline V gene. Trimming took 3 bases from V and 4 from J; bases not matched to a gene: 1. There are 14 residues in the CDR3. This chain's CDR3 is CASSFGQGNQPQHF. The CDR3 DNA follows: TGTGCCAGCAGCTTCGGACAGGGGAATCAGCCCCAGCATTTT. Filled out from reference TRBV7-8 and TRBJ1-5, the complete variable domain reads GAGVSQSPRYKVAKRGQDVALRCDPISGHVSLFWYQQALGQGPEFLTYFQNEAQLDKSGLPSDRFFAERPEGSVSTLKIQRTQQEDSAVYLCASSFGQGNQPQHFGDGTRLSIL.

The chain joins TRBV7-2 to TRBJ2-7; the match to TRBD2 covers 9 bases. The CDR3 runs to 15 residues. Germline V gene lookup returns CDR1 SGHTA and CDR2 FQGNSA. The junction had 4 bases not matched to a gene; V was cut back by 1 base and J by 3 bases. The CDR3 DNA is TGTGCCAGCAGCTTAGGCGGGAGGGGATTCTACGAGCAGTACTTC. Its translation: CASSLGGRGFYEQYF.

The chain carries TRBV6-5 and TRBJ2-1; D is unclear. The CDR3 spans 14 residues. Germline lookup yields CDR1 MNHEY and CDR2 SVGAGI. V dropped 9 bases and J dropped 1 base, with 13 bases sitting between them. The CDR3 reads CASSKQNSYNEQFF. The CDR3 DNA is TGTGCCAGTAGTAAGCAGAATTCCTACAATGAGCAGTTCTTC.

V usage is TRBV4-3 and J usage is TRBJ2-7, with a possible D match to TRBD2 (7 bases). CDR3 length: 16 amino acids. V lost 4 bases, J lost 5 bases, and 21 bases lay in between. Germline CDR1 is LGHNA and CDR2 is YSLEER. The CDR3 spells CASSPAPPGGSDEQYF. Here the CDR3 DNA reads TGCGCCAGCAGCCCAGCCCCCCCGGGGGGCAGCGACGAGCAGTACTTC.

This clone was detected only once. The V gene is TRBV27, the J gene TRBJ1-1, with TRBD1 identical over 8 bases. J gave up 11 bases and V 5 bases, and 10 bases lay outside the gene matches. The CDR3 is made up of 13 amino acids. CDR1 MNHEY and CDR2 SMNVEV come from the germline V gene (reference sequence). The CDR3 sequence: CASSTSGTGDAFF. CDR3 sequence (DNA): TGTGCCAGCAGTACCTCCGGGACAGGTGACGCTTTCTTT.

The CDR3 protein is CASSLAPGMGYEQYF. DNA of the CDR3: TGCGCCAGCAGCTTGGCTCCGGGAATGGGGTACGAGCAGTACTTC. This chain connects TRBV5-1 to TRBJ2-7; possibly TRBD2 for D (5 bases). The germline CDR1 and CDR2 sequences are SGHRS and YFSETQ. The CDR3 runs to 15 residues. The V end was cut by 0 bases, the J end by 4 bases, with 14 bases between.

The chain couples TRBV19 to TRBJ2-5; TRBD2 matches 12 bases. Germline V lookup: CDR1 LNHDA, CDR2 SQIVND (reference sequence). V lost 1 base and J lost 4; bases outside the gene matches: 4. There are 16 residues in the CDR3. CDR3 coding DNA: TGTGCCAGTAGTATAGGACTAGCGGGAGAGACAGAGACCCAGTACTTC. It translates to CASSIGLAGETETQYF.

The V gene is TRBV7-9, the J gene TRBJ2-7; tentatively, D is TRBD1 (6 bases). V lost 0 bases, J lost 6 bases, and 12 bases lay in between. Germline CDR1 reads SEHNR; CDR2 reads FQNEAQ (reference sequence). The CDR3 is 14 residues long. DNA for the CDR3: TGTGCCAGCAGCTTAGCTAGCAGGGGAGCCGAGCAGTACTTC. Translated: CASSLASRGAEQYF.

The rearrangement joins TRBV29-1 to TRBJ2-5; either TRBD1 or TRBD2 may fit D (5 bases each). The germline V gene encodes CDR1 SQVTM and CDR2 ANQGSEA. The CDR3 extends over 11 amino acids. Trimming took off 7 bases at V and 2 bases at J, with 8 bases between the two ends. CDR3 bases: TGCAGCGGGGGACGTCAAGAGACCCAGTACTTC. Its protein product is CSGGRQETQYF. Together with reference TRBV29-1 and TRBJ2-5, the CDR3 gives the full variable domain: SAVISQKPSRDICQRGTSLTIQCQVDSQVTMMFWYRQQPGQSLTLIATANQGSEATYESGFVIDKFPISRPNLTFSTLTVSNMSPEDSSIYLCSGGRQETQYFGPGTRLLVL.

Concerning this clone itself: Other DNA sequences in the same sample also yield this CDR3. V gene TRBV4-1 combines with J gene TRBJ2-7; no definite D call. V shed 6 bases and J shed 0 bases, with 9 bases lying between them. The germline gives CDR1 MGHRA, CDR2 YSYEKL. The CDR3 loop spans 13 amino acids. In DNA form, the CDR3 reads TGCGCCAGCAGGGGCGGAAGCTCCTACGAGCAGTACTTC. The encoded protein is CASRGGSSYEQYF.

V usage is TRBV28 and J usage is TRBJ2-7; TRBD1 is a possible D gene (6 bases). The CDR3 is made up of 14 amino acids. V lost 3 bases and J 3 bases, leaving 12 bases between the germline ends. Looked up from germline, CDR1 is MDHEN and CDR2 is SYDVKM. CDR3 residues: CASSFAGAGYEQYF. CDR3 bases: TGTGCCAGCAGTTTTGCAGGGGCGGGCTACGAGCAGTACTTC.

The chain recombines TRBV28 with TRBJ2-1; 12 bases agree with TRBD2. This CDR3 is built from 19 residues. The V gene end was trimmed by 4 bases and the J gene end by 0 bases; junction bases not matched to a gene: 10. CDR1 and CDR2 (germline): MDHEN, SYDVKM. Written as DNA, the CDR3 is TGTGCCAGCAGTTCCAGCAAAACTAGCGGGGGGAGCTCCTACAATGAGCAGTTCTTC. It codes for CASSSSKTSGGSSYNEQFF.

The rearrangement joins TRBV4-1 to TRBJ1-1; D uncertain. This CDR3 region has 14 residues. V was pared by 2 bases and J by 6 bases, with 13 bases between. CDR1 and CDR2 (germline): MGHRA, YSYEKL. This chain's CDR3 is CASSQKDVAAEAFF. The CDR3 bases are TGCGCCAGCAGCCAAAAGGATGTCGCGGCTGAAGCTTTCTTT.

The chain has TRBV9 and TRBJ2-2; TRBD1 matches 10 bases. Germline values: CDR1 SGDLS, CDR2 YYNGEE. The CDR3 has 16 residues. With 0 bases clipped from V and 5 bases from J, the junction kept 4 bases outside the gene matches. In nucleotides, the CDR3 is TGTGCCAGCAGCGTAGGCGGGACAGGGGTGACCGGGGAGCTGTTTTTT. Translated, it gives CASSVGGTGVTGELFF.